The clone carrying this TCR beta chain was recorded a few times. Its antigen remains unidentified. This sample stems from a study of blood T cells in healthy people across ages. Alongside a J-beta primer mix, a sample-barcoded 5' primer served in a second PCR lasting about 7 to 12 cycles. Each CDR3 protein is one row after TCRdb ran MiXCR on the 5' RACE reads. The sample includes 2 million or so distinct CDR3 sequences, less than 50% of them seen just once. Regarding the study as a whole: Estimated diversity, derived from one million T cells, was regarded as an underestimate.

Looked up from germline, CDR1 is SEHNR and CDR2 is FQNEAQ (reference sequence). Trimming cost V 7 bases and J 4 bases, with 13 bases left between them. CDR3 length equals 13 residues. The sample comprised blood. The source is a woman in her thirties or forties in good health. The chain recombines TRBV7-9 with TRBJ1-2; D is unclear. CDR3 coding DNA: TGTGCCAGCACAGAAGGTACTATCTATGGCTACACCTTC. This gives the protein CASTEGTIYGYTF. Supplemented by reference TRBV7-9 and TRBJ1-2, the full variable domain reads DTGVSQNPRHKITKRGQNVTFRCDPISEHNRLYWYRQTLGQGPEFLTYFQNEAQLEKSRLLSDRFSAERPKGSFSTLEIQRTEQGDSAMYLCASTEGTIYGYTFGSGTRLTVV.